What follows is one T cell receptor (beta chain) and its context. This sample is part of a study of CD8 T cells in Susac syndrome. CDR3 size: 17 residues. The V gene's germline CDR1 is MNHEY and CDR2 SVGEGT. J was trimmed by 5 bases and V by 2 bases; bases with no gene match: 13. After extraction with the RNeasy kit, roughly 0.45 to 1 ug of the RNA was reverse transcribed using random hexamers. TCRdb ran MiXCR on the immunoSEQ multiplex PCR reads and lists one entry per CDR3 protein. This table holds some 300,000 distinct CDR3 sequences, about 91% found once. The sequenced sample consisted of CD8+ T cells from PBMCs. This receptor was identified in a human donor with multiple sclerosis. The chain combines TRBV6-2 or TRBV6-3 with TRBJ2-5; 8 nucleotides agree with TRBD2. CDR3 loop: CASSYGGASGRRETQYF. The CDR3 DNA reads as TGTGCCAGCAGTTACGGGGGTGCAAGCGGGAGACGGGAGACCCAGTACTTC.